These 5 T cell receptor beta chains came from one sample sequenced in a study of blood T cell repertoires in COVID-19. The repertoire was sequenced with immunoSEQ multiplex PCR; TCRdb's copy has only in-frame clones and lacks some. The table records roughly 320,000 clones, roughly 90% of them present only once. Sequencing was carried out using PBMCs or T cells enriched from blood (not recorded which). These receptors originate from a woman aged 30 to 39 who had been exposed to COVID-19.

This clone has a handful of counts. The chain couples TRBV5-1 to TRBJ1-1; no reliable D call. Germline CDR1 and CDR2: SGHRS and YFSETQ. The CDR3 contains 15 residues. V was clipped by 6 bases and J by 0 bases, with 15 bases between them. In DNA, the CDR3 is TGCGCCAGCACCCTTGGCGGAGTGATGAACACTGAAGCTTTCTTT. This encodes CASTLGGVMNTEAFF.

This chain connects TRBV7-9 to TRBJ1-2; D call uncertain. CDR1 and CDR2 (germline): SEHNR, FQNEAQ (reference sequence). This CDR3 is built from 14 residues. Trimming left V 5 bases short and J 1 base short, with 11 bases between. DNA of the CDR3: TGTGCCAGCAGCCGCGGGGAGTTTAACTATGGCTACACCTTC. Encoded protein: CASSRGEFNYGYTF.

The rearrangement joins TRBV2 to TRBJ2-7; TRBD1 aligns across 9 bases. This CDR3 contains 16 residues. J gave up 0 bases and V 6 bases, and 9 bases lay outside the gene matches. Per germline, CDR1 SNHLY and CDR2 FYNNEI. The CDR3 nucleotides read TGTGCCAGCAGGTCTAGTGGGGGACAGGGCTCCTACGAGCAGTACTTC. This gives the protein CASRSSGGQGSYEQYF.

This chain joins TRBV5-8 and TRBJ1-5; no clear D gene. The CDR3 runs to 11 residues. V shed 6 bases and J shed 7 bases, with 8 bases lying between them. Germline V CDR1 and CDR2: SGHTS, YDEGEE. As DNA, the CDR3 is TGTGCCAGCAAGAGTTCCCAGCCCCAGCATTTT. It translates to CASKSSQPQHF. The whole variable domain, filled in from reference TRBV5-8 and TRBJ1-5, reads EAGVTQSPTHLIKTRGQQATLRCSPISGHTSVYWYQQALGLGLQFLLWYDEGEERNRGNFPPRFSGRQFPNYSSELNVNALELEDSALYLCASKSSQPQHFGDGTRLSIL.

The chain recombines TRBV5-1 with TRBJ1-2; D possibly corresponds to TRBD1 (6 bases). V lost 4 bases to trimming and J lost 6 bases, with 16 bases between them. Germline V gene lookup returns CDR1 SGHRS and CDR2 YFSETQ. This CDR3 region has 14 residues. The CDR3: CASSAIQGRDGYTF. For the CDR3, the DNA is TGCGCCAGCAGCGCGATCCAGGGGCGGGATGGCTACACCTTC.